These T cell receptor beta chains were read from a single sample in a study of cytomegalovirus exposure and HLA in healthy donors. TCRdb's table, derived via immunoSEQ multiplex PCR, lists solely in-frame clones and lacks some. The sample contains 200,000 to 250,000 clones, 75% to 90% of which appear only once. The sequenced sample consisted of PBMCs. These receptors all stem from a woman between 18 and 29 years old in good health and CMV-seronegative. CDR3s include the opening cysteine and the closing phenylalanine or tryptophan. A D gene is named only where the DNA matches it firmly. A row's size may be missing; if present it is once, few, many or a size class.

clone_size: .; j_call: TRBJ1-3; v_call: TRBV5-4; d_call: TRBD1; cdr3_length: 16; cdr3_nt: TGTGCCAGCAGCCAAACCGCCGGACAGGGTGTTAACACCATATATTTT; cdr3_aa: CASSQTAGQGVNTIYF
clone_size: .; j_call: TRBJ2-5; v_call: TRBV11-2; d_call: .; cdr3_length: 14; cdr3_nt: TGTGCCAGCAGCATGATACAGGGTCCCGCGACCCAGTACTTC; cdr3_aa: CASSMIQGPATQYF
clone_size: .; j_call: TRBJ1-4; v_call: TRBV5-1; d_call: TRBD1; cdr3_length: 14; cdr3_nt: TGCGCCAGCAGCTTGGCTGGACAGGAGGAAAAACTGTTTTTT; cdr3_aa: CASSLAGQEEKLFF
clone_size: .; j_call: TRBJ2-2; v_call: TRBV29-1; d_call: .; cdr3_length: 12; cdr3_nt: TGCAGCGCCCCGGGTATGACCGGGGAGCTGTTTTTT; cdr3_aa: CSAPGMTGELFF
clone_size: .; j_call: TRBJ1-4; v_call: TRBV5-3; d_call: .; cdr3_length: 10; cdr3_nt: TGTGCCAGAAGCGGGGGCGGGGGGTTTTTT; cdr3_aa: CARSGGGGFF
clone_size: .; j_call: TRBJ1-5; v_call: TRBV18; d_call: .; cdr3_length: 13; cdr3_nt: TGTGCCAGCTCACGGGAGGGAAACCAGCCCCAGCATTTT; cdr3_aa: CASSREGNQPQHF
clone_size: .; j_call: TRBJ2-3; v_call: TRBV5-4; d_call: .; cdr3_length: 12; cdr3_nt: TGTGCCAGCAGGGCTCTCAAGGATACGCAGTATTTT; cdr3_aa: CASRALKDTQYF
clone_size: .; j_call: TRBJ2-5; v_call: TRBV4-1; d_call: .; cdr3_length: 11; cdr3_nt: TGCGCCAGCAGCCAAGATCTGACCCAGTACTTC; cdr3_aa: CASSQDLTQYF
clone_size: .; j_call: TRBJ1-1; v_call: TRBV5-1; d_call: .; cdr3_length: 15; cdr3_nt: TGCGCCAGCAGCTACAGGGACGGGATGAACACTGAAGCTTTCTTT; cdr3_aa: CASSYRDGMNTEAFF
clone_size: .; j_call: TRBJ2-1; v_call: TRBV4-1; d_call: .; cdr3_length: 16; cdr3_nt: TGCGCCAGCAGCCGAGGACTGGGGAAAGTCTACAATGAGCAGTTCTTC; cdr3_aa: CASSRGLGKVYNEQFF
clone_size: .; j_call: TRBJ1-5; v_call: TRBV19; d_call: .; cdr3_length: 14; cdr3_nt: TGTGCCAGTATGATTCCAGGGTCCAATCAGCCCCAGCATTTT; cdr3_aa: CASMIPGSNQPQHF
clone_size: .; j_call: TRBJ2-2; v_call: TRBV27; d_call: .; cdr3_length: 14; cdr3_nt: TGTGCCACCGCTAGCGGGACAGGCACCGGGGAGCTGTTTTTT; cdr3_aa: CATASGTGTGELFF
clone_size: once; j_call: TRBJ2-7; v_call: TRBV19; d_call: TRBD1; cdr3_length: 15; cdr3_nt: TGTGCCAGTAGTATAGAGGGACAGGGGGCAACCGAGCAGTACTTC; cdr3_aa: CASSIEGQGATEQYF
clone_size: .; j_call: TRBJ2-5; v_call: TRBV10-1; d_call: TRBD1; cdr3_length: 15; cdr3_nt: TGCGCCAGCAGCGACTGGACAGGGGGCCAAGAGACCCAGTACTTC; cdr3_aa: CASSDWTGGQETQYF
clone_size: .; j_call: TRBJ2-1; v_call: TRBV29-1; d_call: TRBD1; cdr3_length: 11; cdr3_nt: TGCAGCGCCCAGGGGGCGGGTGAGCAGTTCTTC; cdr3_aa: CSAQGAGEQFF
clone_size: .; j_call: TRBJ1-1; v_call: TRBV7-2; d_call: TRBD1; cdr3_length: 16; cdr3_nt: TGTGCCAGCAGCTTAGGGATCACAGGGGCGAACACTGAAGCTTTCTTT; cdr3_aa: CASSLGITGANTEAFF
clone_size: few; j_call: TRBJ1-2; v_call: TRBV19; d_call: .; cdr3_length: 14; cdr3_nt: TGTGCCAGTAGTATTACAGCGGAACGGTATGGCTACACCTTC; cdr3_aa: CASSITAERYGYTF
clone_size: .; j_call: TRBJ2-5; v_call: TRBV7-2; d_call: .; cdr3_length: 12; cdr3_nt: TGTGCCAGCAGCTTTGTCGCGGGGACCCAGTACTTC; cdr3_aa: CASSFVAGTQYF
clone_size: .; j_call: TRBJ2-7; v_call: TRBV13; d_call: .; cdr3_length: 17; cdr3_nt: TGTGCCAGCAGCCACACAATCTTCCCAGGGGCGAGCGTCGAGCAGTACTTC; cdr3_aa: CASSHTIFPGASVEQYF
clone_size: .; j_call: TRBJ2-7; v_call: TRBV27; d_call: TRBD1; cdr3_length: 14; cdr3_nt: TGTGCCAGCAGTTCCCAGGAACGGGACAGAGAGCAGTACTTC; cdr3_aa: CASSSQERDREQYF
clone_size: once; j_call: TRBJ2-7; v_call: TRBV6-5; d_call: TRBD1; cdr3_length: 16; cdr3_nt: TGTGCCAGCAGTTACTCTTTCGGGACAGCTGCTAGCGAGCAGTACTTC; cdr3_aa: CASSYSFGTAASEQYF
clone_size: .; j_call: TRBJ2-5; v_call: TRBV27; d_call: TRBD2; cdr3_length: 16; cdr3_nt: TGTGCCAGCAGTCCGGAGCAGCGGGGGGGCCTGGAGACCCAGTACTTC; cdr3_aa: CASSPEQRGGLETQYF